This T cell receptor (beta chain) was documented in a study of blood T cell repertoires in COVID-19. At the level of the study: Sources were T cells, B-cell-depleted T cells, or PBMCs; the material itself was cDNA or gDNA.

Germline V gene data show CDR1 as LNHDA and CDR2 as SQIVND (reference sequence). With 5 bases clipped from V and 1 base from J, the junction kept 9 bases outside the gene matches. CDR3 length equals 16 residues. In the source study's methods: How many nucleated cells were present was estimated from reference gene primer amplification. Sequencing was performed with immunoSEQ multiplex PCR; in TCRdb, only in-frame clones are kept and a portion is missing. V and J calls and clone size follow that table, whereas D and trimming were derived from the DNA. The table has 130,000 to 150,000 clones, 80% to 90% seen once; the top ten hold approximately 2.8%.

The sequenced sample was peripheral blood. This sequence originates from a woman aged 55-75 years with active COVID-19. This chain connects TRBV19 to TRBJ2-3; TRBD2 matches at 7 bases. CDR3 amino acids: CASSFGGSGGTDTQYF. The CDR3 coding sequence is TGTGCCAGTAGTTTCGGCGGGAGTGGGGGCACAGATACGCAGTATTTT.